Each of the 21 T cell receptor beta chains below was sequenced from the same sample in a study of cytomegalovirus exposure and HLA in healthy donors. 13 Jbeta primers and 60 Vbeta primers were used for the PCR. Using immunoSEQ multiplex PCR, the repertoire was profiled, and TCRdb retains in-frame clones only, with some absent. The sample has 140,000 to 150,000 clones, around 73% seen once; the top ten hold around 3%. Sequenced sample: PBMCs. These receptors originate from a female donor in good health and CMV-seronegative.

Turning to this clone: One end of the junction does not line up with germline, which may come from a read error. The chain employs TRBV7-7 and TRBJ2-5; 8 positions match TRBD2. The germline gives CDR1 SSHAT, CDR2 FNYEAQ (reference sequence). This CDR3 comprises 17 residues. The CDR3 nucleotides read TGTGCTAGCAGCTTGGGACGGGGTCAGCGGGGGAGAAAGACCCAGTACTTC. Translation: CASSLGRGQRGRKTQYF.

The rearrangement uses TRBV5-1 and TRBJ1-4, with TRBD1 matching 9 bases. Germline V gives CDR1 SGHRS, CDR2 YFSETQ. The CDR3 runs 15 residues. The J segment lost 8 bases and the V segment lost 0 bases, leaving 5 bases of the junction unmatched. The DNA of the CDR3 is TGCGCCAGCAGCTTGGAAGGGACAGGGTACGAAAAACTGTTTTTT. It translates to CASSLEGTGYEKLFF.

The J gene is TRBJ1-1, the V gene TRBV6-1, with a weak D call TRBD1 (5 bases). The V and J ends lost 6 bases and 1 base respectively, with 15 bases between them. CDR3 size: 15 residues. In germline, CDR1 is MNHNS, CDR2 SASEGT. CDR3: CASRDKGRANTEAFF. CDR3 in DNA: TGTGCCAGCAGAGATAAGGGCAGGGCGAACACTGAAGCTTTCTTT.

The CDR3 reads CASKDPGQGGEQETQYF. The CDR3 nucleotides read TGCGCCAGCAAGGACCCGGGACAGGGAGGAGAGCAAGAGACCCAGTACTTC. The chain carries TRBV10-2 and TRBJ2-5, with 9 positions matching TRBD1. V lost 7 bases to trimming and J lost 2 bases; unmatched junction nucleotides: 14. This CDR3 has 17 residues. CDR1 and CDR2 (germline): WSHSY, SAAADI.

This chain uses TRBV6-6 with TRBJ1-3; D call uncertain. Trimming pared 5 bases from V and 0 bases from J, leaving 8 bases between. This CDR3 contains 14 residues. Germline lookup yields CDR1 MNHNY and CDR2 SVGAGI (reference sequence). The CDR3 DNA reads as TGTGCCAGCAGTGGGAGCCCCTCTGGAAACACCATATATTTT. It specifies CASSGSPSGNTIYF.

The V call is TRBV11-2, the J call TRBJ2-2; the D gene is possibly TRBD1 (5 bases). Germline V gives CDR1 SGHAT, CDR2 FQNNGV. Trimming removed 4 bases from V and 6 bases from J, with 12 bases in between. The CDR3 has 14 amino acids. The CDR3 DNA reads as TGTGCCAGCAGCTCCCAGGGAAGCGCCGGGGAGCTGTTTTTT. Translation: CASSSQGSAGELFF. Supplemented by reference TRBV11-2 and TRBJ2-2, the full variable domain reads EAGVAQSPRYKIIEKRQSVAFWCNPISGHATLYWYQQILGQGPKLLIQFQNNGVVDDSQLPKDRFSAERLKGVDSTLKIQPAKLEDSAVYLCASSSQGSAGELFFGEGSRLTVL.

This clone was recorded a few times. V and J are TRBV6-1 and TRBJ2-7; the match to TRBD1 covers 7 bases. There are 14 residues in the CDR3. Trimming cost V 6 bases and J 5 bases; bases outside gene matches: 10. Germline assignment: CDR1 MNHNS and CDR2 SASEGT. DNA of the CDR3: TGTGCCAGCAGGCCCGCAGGGGGTAGGGACGAGCAGTACTTC. Translated, it gives CASRPAGGRDEQYF.

This clone came up once. The chain uses TRBV7-8 and TRBJ1-1; the match to TRBD1 covers 7 bases. Looked up from germline, CDR1 is SGHVS and CDR2 is FQNEAQ. The trim removed 4 bases at V and 1 base at J, leaving 6 bases unmatched. The CDR3 is 15 amino acids. CDR3 in amino acids: CASSSTQGKNTEAFF. CDR3 DNA sequence: TGTGCCAGCAGCTCGACACAGGGGAAGAACACTGAAGCTTTCTTT.

This chain uses TRBV5-1 with TRBJ2-5; TRBD2 matches 15 bases. Per the germline V gene, CDR1 is SGHRS and CDR2 is YFSETQ. The V segment lost 4 bases and the J segment 4 bases; nucleotides outside the gene matches: 8. The CDR3 runs to 17 residues. CDR3 sequence: CASSTGLAGGPSETQYF. In DNA form, the CDR3 reads TGCGCCAGCAGCACCGGACTAGCGGGAGGGCCGTCAGAGACCCAGTACTTC. The full variable domain, completed using reference TRBV5-1 and TRBJ2-5, is KAGVTQTPRYLIKTRGQQVTLSCSPISGHRSVSWYQQTPGQGLQFLFEYFSETQRNKGNFPGRFSGRQFSNSRSEMNVSTLELGDSALYLCASSTGLAGGPSETQYFGPGTRLLVL.

This clone was found a few times. The chain combines TRBV5-1 with TRBJ1-2; tentative D call: TRBD1 (5 bases). The CDR3 length is 16 residues. Germline assignment: CDR1 SGHRS and CDR2 YFSETQ. The ends were cut back, 0 bases at V and 2 bases at J, with 14 bases in the middle. The CDR3, as DNA: TGCGCCAGCAGCTTGGTGCCTACAGGTCTGAACTATGGCTACACCTTC. This encodes CASSLVPTGLNYGYTF. The full variable domain, completed using reference TRBV5-1 and TRBJ1-2, is KAGVTQTPRYLIKTRGQQVTLSCSPISGHRSVSWYQQTPGQGLQFLFEYFSETQRNKGNFPGRFSGRQFSNSRSEMNVSTLELGDSALYLCASSLVPTGLNYGYTFGSGTRLTVV.

The rearrangement links TRBV27 to TRBJ1-5; 9 bases match TRBD1. Germline assignment: CDR1 MNHEY and CDR2 SMNVEV (reference sequence). Germline trimming cut 5 bases from V and 8 bases from J; bases unmatched to any gene: 7. The CDR3 sequence is 14 residues long. The CDR3 loop is CASSPLGTGKPQHF. The CDR3 region has the DNA TGTGCCAGCAGTCCCCTCGGGACAGGGAAGCCCCAGCATTTT.

J is TRBJ2-3 and V is TRBV30, with a possible D match to TRBD2 (6 bases). V gave up 2 bases and J gave up 2 bases, with 11 bases separating them. The CDR3 length is 14 residues. Germline V gene data show CDR1 as GTSNPN and CDR2 as SVGIG (reference sequence). The CDR3 protein is CAWSLKRATDTQYF. The CDR3 region has the DNA TGTGCCTGGAGTCTCAAGCGGGCCACAGATACGCAGTATTTT.

The rearrangement uses TRBV5-1 and TRBJ2-3; 10 nucleotides line up with TRBD1. The CDR3 is 16 residues long. CDR1 and CDR2 (germline): SGHRS, YFSETQ. The J segment lost 2 bases and the V segment lost 2 bases, leaving 5 bases of the junction unmatched. CDR3 DNA sequence: TGCGCCAGCAGCTTTAGGGACAGGGGCTTCACAGATACGCAGTATTTT. Encoded protein: CASSFRDRGFTDTQYF. The full variable domain, completed using reference TRBV5-1 and TRBJ2-3, is KAGVTQTPRYLIKTRGQQVTLSCSPISGHRSVSWYQQTPGQGLQFLFEYFSETQRNKGNFPGRFSGRQFSNSRSEMNVSTLELGDSALYLCASSFRDRGFTDTQYFGPGTRLTVL.

In this sample, this clone turned up once. The chain has TRBV7-9 and TRBJ2-7, with D perhaps TRBD2 (6 bases). Germline CDR1 SEHNR, CDR2 FQNEAQ (reference sequence). There are 15 residues in the CDR3. With 0 bases removed from V and 2 bases from J, the gap between germline ends came to 11 bases. The CDR3 protein is CASSLASGGTYEQYF. The CDR3 DNA follows: TGTGCCAGCAGCTTAGCTAGTGGGGGGACCTACGAGCAGTACTTC.

This clone was seen a single time. This rearrangement joins TRBV28 to TRBJ1-2; 7 bases fit TRBD1. CDR1 is MDHEN and CDR2 is SYDVKM in the germline V gene. This CDR3 has 12 amino acids. The junction had 4 bases not matched to a gene; V was cut back by 5 bases and J by 7 bases. The CDR3 DNA is TGTGCCAGCAGTGTCCCAGGGGGTGGCTACACCTTC. It specifies CASSVPGGGYTF.

In this sample, this clone turned up a few times. This chain connects TRBV6-6 to TRBJ2-2, with D uncertain. Trimming shortened V by 4 bases and J by 5 bases, and 8 bases separated the two germline ends. Germline lookup yields CDR1 MNHNY and CDR2 SVGAGI (reference sequence). The CDR3 sequence is 13 residues long. This CDR3 reads CASSSTSTGELFF. The CDR3 nucleotides are TGTGCCAGCAGTTCGACTTCGACCGGGGAGCTGTTTTTT.

Only a few counts were recorded for this clone. The chain uses TRBV5-6 and TRBJ2-5, with a tentative D call TRBD1 (6 bases). With 1 base removed from V and 1 base from J, the gap between germline ends came to 14 bases. Germline V gene sequence: CDR1 SGHDT, CDR2 YYEEEE. The CDR3 has 16 amino acids. This chain's CDR3 is CASSLYRAGSQETQYF. CDR3 nucleotide sequence: TGTGCCAGCAGCTTGTACAGGGCGGGTAGCCAAGAGACCCAGTACTTC. The full variable domain, its missing parts supplied by reference TRBV5-6 and TRBJ2-5, is DAGVTQSPTHLIKTRGQQVTLRCSPKSGHDTVSWYQQALGQGPQFIFQYYEEEERQRGNFPDRFSGHQFPNYSSELNVNALLLGDSALYLCASSLYRAGSQETQYFGPGTRLLVL.

This clone was seen only a few times. The chain uses TRBV19 and TRBJ2-7; D is unresolved. V lost 3 bases, J lost 2 bases, and 14 bases lay in between. This CDR3 comprises 15 residues. Germline CDR1 and CDR2: LNHDA and SQIVND (reference sequence). The CDR3 DNA reads as TGTGCCAGTAGTATGGTCTATAATGCCGCCTACGAGCAGTACTTC. Translation: CASSMVYNAAYEQYF.

V gene TRBV6-4 combines with J gene TRBJ2-7; D may be TRBD1 (5 bases). From germline, CDR1 is MRHNA and CDR2 SNTAGT. V lost 3 bases and J 0 bases, leaving 18 bases between the germline ends. This CDR3 spans 17 amino acids. The CDR3 nucleotides are TGTGCCAGCAGTGAACATTCCCAGGGTACGGGCTCCTACGAGCAGTACTTC. This translates into CASSEHSQGTGSYEQYF.

The chain combines TRBV7-2 with TRBJ2-3, with D possibly being TRBD2 (7 bases). The length of the CDR3 is 15 residues. The ends were cut back, 2 bases at V and 0 bases at J, with 9 bases in the middle. The germline V gene has CDR1 SGHTA and CDR2 FQGNSA. This chain's CDR3 is CASSLRGGSTDTQYF. The CDR3 coding sequence is TGTGCCAGCAGCTTAAGGGGGGGAAGCACAGATACGCAGTATTTT.

Written as DNA, the CDR3 is TGCGCCAGCTCGATGAGCGGGGAAGCCACAGATACGCAGTATTTT. Translation gives CASSMSGEATDTQYF. The gene calls are TRBV10-1 and TRBJ2-3; the match to TRBD2 covers 7 bases. Germline V CDR1 and CDR2: WNHNN, SYGVQD (reference sequence). Trimming removed 8 bases from V and 2 bases from J; junction bases left unmatched: 10. The CDR3 extends over 15 amino acids.